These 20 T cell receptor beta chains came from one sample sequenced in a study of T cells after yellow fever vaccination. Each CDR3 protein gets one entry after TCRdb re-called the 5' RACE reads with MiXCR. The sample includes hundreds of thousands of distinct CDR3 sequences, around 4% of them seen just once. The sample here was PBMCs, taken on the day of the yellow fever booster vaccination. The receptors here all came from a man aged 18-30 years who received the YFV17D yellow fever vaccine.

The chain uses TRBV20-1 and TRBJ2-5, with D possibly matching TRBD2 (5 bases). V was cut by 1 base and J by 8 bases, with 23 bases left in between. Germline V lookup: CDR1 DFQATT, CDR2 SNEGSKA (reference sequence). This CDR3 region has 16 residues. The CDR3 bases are TGCAGTGCTAGAGGAGGCGGTGCATCTAGCTATGTCACCCAGTACTTC. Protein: CSARGGGASSYVTQYF.

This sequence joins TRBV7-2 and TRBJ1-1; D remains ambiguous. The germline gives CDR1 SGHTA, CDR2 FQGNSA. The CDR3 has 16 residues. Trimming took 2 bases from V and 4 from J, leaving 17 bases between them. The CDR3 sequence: CASSLYSGVRGTEAFF. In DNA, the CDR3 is TGTGCCAGCAGCTTATACAGCGGGGTTCGTGGCACTGAAGCTTTCTTT.

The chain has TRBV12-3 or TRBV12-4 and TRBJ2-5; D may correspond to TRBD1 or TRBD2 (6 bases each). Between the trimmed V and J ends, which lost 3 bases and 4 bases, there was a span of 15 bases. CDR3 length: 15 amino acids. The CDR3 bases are TGTGCCAGCAGTTTCACACAGGGAGGAAGAGAGACCCAGTACTTC. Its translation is CASSFTQGGRETQYF.

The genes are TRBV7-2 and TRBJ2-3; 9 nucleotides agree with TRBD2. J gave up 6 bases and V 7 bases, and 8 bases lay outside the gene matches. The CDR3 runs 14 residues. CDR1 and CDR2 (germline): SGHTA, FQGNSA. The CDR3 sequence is CASTNAGGQDTQYF. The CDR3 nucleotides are TGTGCCAGCACAAATGCGGGGGGGCAGGATACGCAGTATTTT. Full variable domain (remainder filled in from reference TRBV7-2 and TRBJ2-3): GAGVSQSPSNKVTEKGKDVELRCDPISGHTALYWYRQSLGQGLEFLIYFQGNSAPDKSGLPSDRFSAERTGGSVSTLTIQRTQQEDSAVYLCASTNAGGQDTQYFGPGTRLTVL.

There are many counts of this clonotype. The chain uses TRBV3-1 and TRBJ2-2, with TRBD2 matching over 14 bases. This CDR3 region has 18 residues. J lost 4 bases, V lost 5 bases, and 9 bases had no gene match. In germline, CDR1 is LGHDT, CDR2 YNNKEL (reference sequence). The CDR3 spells CASSGPGLAGETTGELFF. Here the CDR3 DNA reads TGTGCCAGCAGCGGCCCGGGACTAGCGGGGGAAACCACCGGGGAGCTGTTTTTT.

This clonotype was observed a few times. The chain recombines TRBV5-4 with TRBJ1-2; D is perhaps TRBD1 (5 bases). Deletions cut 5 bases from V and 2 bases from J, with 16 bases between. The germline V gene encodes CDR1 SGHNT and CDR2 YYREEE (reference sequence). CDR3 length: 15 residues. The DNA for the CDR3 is TGTGCCAGCAGTCCTGTTCCAGGGCGGAACTATGGCTACACCTTC. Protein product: CASSPVPGRNYGYTF.

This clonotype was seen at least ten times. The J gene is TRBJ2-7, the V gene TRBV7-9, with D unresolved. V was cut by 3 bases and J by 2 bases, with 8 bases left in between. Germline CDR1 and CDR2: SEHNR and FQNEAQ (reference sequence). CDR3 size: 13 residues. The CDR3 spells CASSFTDPYEQYV. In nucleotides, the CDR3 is TGTGCCAGCAGCTTTACCGACCCCTACGAGCAGTACGTC.

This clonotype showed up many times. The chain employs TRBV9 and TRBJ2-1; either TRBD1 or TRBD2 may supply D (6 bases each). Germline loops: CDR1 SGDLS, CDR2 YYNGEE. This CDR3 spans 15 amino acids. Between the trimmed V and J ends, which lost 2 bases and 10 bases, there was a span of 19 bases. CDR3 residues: CASSVRDSPRGEQFF. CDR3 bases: TGTGCCAGCAGCGTGAGGGACTCCCCGAGGGGGGAGCAGTTCTTC.

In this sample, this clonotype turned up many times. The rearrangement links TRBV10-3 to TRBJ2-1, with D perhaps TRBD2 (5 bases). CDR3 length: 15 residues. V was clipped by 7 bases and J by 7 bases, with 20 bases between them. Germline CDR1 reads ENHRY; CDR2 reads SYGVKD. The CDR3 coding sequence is TGTGCCATCAAGGATGGAGGCAGCGTACAGAATGAGCAGTTCTTC. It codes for CAIKDGGSVQNEQFF.

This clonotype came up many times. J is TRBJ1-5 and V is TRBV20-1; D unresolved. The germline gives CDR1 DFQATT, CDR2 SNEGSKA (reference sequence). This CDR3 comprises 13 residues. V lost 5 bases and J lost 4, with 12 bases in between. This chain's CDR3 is CSAHSSSNQPQHF. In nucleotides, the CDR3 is TGCAGTGCTCACAGTAGCAGTAATCAGCCCCAGCATTTT.

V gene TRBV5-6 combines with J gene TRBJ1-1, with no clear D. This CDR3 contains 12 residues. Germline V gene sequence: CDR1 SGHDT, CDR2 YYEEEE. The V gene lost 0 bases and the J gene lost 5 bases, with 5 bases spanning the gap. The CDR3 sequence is CASSLGWTEAFF. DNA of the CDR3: TGTGCCAGCAGCTTGGGCTGGACTGAAGCTTTCTTT.

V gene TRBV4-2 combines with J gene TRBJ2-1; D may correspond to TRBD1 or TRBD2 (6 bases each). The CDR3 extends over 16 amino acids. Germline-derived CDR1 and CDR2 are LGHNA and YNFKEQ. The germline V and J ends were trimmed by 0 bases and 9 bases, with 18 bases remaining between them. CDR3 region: CASSQEEGDLDSEQFF. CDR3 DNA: TGTGCCAGCAGCCAAGAAGAGGGGGACTTAGATAGTGAGCAGTTCTTC.

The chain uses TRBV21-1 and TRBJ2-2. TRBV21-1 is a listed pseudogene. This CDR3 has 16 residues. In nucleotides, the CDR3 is TGTGCCAGCAGCAAGTCCTATAGGGAGAACACCGGGGAGCTGTTTTTT. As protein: CASSKSYRENTGELFF.

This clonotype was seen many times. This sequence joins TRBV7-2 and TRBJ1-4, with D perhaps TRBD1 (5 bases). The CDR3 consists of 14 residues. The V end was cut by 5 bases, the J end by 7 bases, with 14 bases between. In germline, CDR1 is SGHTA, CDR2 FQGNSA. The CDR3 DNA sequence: TGTGCCAGCAGCCGGGGACCTAATGGTGAAAAACTGTTTTTT. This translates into CASSRGPNGEKLFF.

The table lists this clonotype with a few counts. The CDR3 sequence: CASSQVKGRDTQYF. For the CDR3, the DNA is TGTGCCAGCAGCCAAGTTAAGGGGCGGGATACGCAGTATTTT. The rearrangement uses TRBV3-1 and TRBJ2-3, with D possibly being TRBD1 (5 bases). Trimming shortened V by 1 base and J by 6 bases, and 11 bases separated the two germline ends. This CDR3 has 14 amino acids. CDR1 is LGHDT and CDR2 is YNNKEL in the germline V gene (reference sequence).

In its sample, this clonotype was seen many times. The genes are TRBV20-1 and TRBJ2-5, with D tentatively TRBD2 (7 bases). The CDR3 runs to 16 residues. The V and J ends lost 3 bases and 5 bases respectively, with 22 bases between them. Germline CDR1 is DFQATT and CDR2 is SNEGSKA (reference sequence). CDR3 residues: CSASPILTGGRETQYF. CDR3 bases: TGCAGTGCTAGCCCCATCTTAACGGGGGGCAGGGAGACCCAGTACTTC.

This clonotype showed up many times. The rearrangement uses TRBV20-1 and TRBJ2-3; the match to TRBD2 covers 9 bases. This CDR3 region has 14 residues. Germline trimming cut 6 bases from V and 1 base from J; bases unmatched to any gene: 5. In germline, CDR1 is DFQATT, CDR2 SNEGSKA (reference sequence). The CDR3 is CSAGPSGGTDTQYF. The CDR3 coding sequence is TGCAGTGCAGGCCCTAGCGGGGGCACAGATACGCAGTATTTT.

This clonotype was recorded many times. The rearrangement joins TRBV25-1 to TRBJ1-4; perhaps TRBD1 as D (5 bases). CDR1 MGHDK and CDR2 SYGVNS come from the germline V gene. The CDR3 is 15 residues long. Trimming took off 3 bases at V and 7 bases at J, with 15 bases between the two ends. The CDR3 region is CASSESLDKFEKLFF. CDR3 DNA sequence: TGTGCCAGCAGTGAGTCCTTGGACAAATTTGAAAAACTGTTTTTT.

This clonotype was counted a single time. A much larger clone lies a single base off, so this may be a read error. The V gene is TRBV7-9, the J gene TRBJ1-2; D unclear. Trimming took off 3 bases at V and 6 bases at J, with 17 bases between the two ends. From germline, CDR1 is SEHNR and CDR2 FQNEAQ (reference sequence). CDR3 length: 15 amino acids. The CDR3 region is CASSLGFGQEDGYTF. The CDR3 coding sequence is TGTGCCAGCAGCTTGGGGTTTGGTCAAGAAGATGGCTACACCTTC.

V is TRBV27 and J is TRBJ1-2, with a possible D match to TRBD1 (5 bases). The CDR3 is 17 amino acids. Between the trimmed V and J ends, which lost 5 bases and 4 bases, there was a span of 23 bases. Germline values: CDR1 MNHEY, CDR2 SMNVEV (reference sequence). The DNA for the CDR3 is TGTGCCAGCAGTCCTCTGGACGGACGAGGGGTCTTCTATGGCTACACCTTC. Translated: CASSPLDGRGVFYGYTF.